The 13 T cell receptor beta chains listed next were all sequenced from one sample in a study of T cells in Graves' hyperthyroidism and ophthalmopathy. From RNA transcripts, TCR beta CDR3 regions were amplified. HTBI primers drove first-round RT-PCR of the TCR CDR3. One entry per CDR3 protein, called by TCRdb with MiXCR from the multiplex PCR reads. The sample records about 740,000 distinct CDR3 sequences, about 15% being singletons. The sequencing sample was made of blood. The receptors here all came from a woman between 18 and 30 years old with Graves' hyperthyroidism.

This clonotype occurred many times. CDR3 DNA sequence: TGTGCCACCAGTGCATGGACAGGGCCTCATGAGCAGTTCTTC. It yields the protein CATSAWTGPHEQFF. This sequence joins TRBV24-1 and TRBJ2-1; 8 bases are shared with TRBD1. Looked up from germline, CDR1 is KGHDR and CDR2 is SFDVKD. The CDR3 extends over 14 amino acids. V lost 5 bases to trimming and J lost 8 bases; unmatched junction nucleotides: 7.

This clonotype was seen repeatedly, ten times or more. The chain employs TRBV6-2 or TRBV6-3 and TRBJ2-1; D is perhaps TRBD2 (6 bases). Trimming pared 2 bases from V and 0 bases from J, leaving 26 bases between. Germline values: CDR1 MNHEY, CDR2 SVGEGT. This CDR3 is built from 21 residues. The CDR3 DNA is TGTGCCAGCAGTTACGCGCCGGGCGGGGACCGCGGTGTAAGCTCCTACAATGAGCAGTTCTTC. It specifies CASSYAPGGDRGVSSYNEQFF.

This clonotype has at least ten counts. The gene calls are TRBV29-1 and TRBJ2-3; D is perhaps TRBD1 (5 bases). Germline loops: CDR1 SQVTM, CDR2 ANQGSEA. V was trimmed by 6 bases and J by 1 base, leaving 17 bases between them. The CDR3 loop spans 15 amino acids. The CDR3 here is CSVQWGRGGTDTQYF. In nucleotides, the CDR3 is TGCAGCGTACAGTGGGGAAGGGGTGGCACAGATACGCAGTATTTT.

The V gene is TRBV7-3, the J gene TRBJ2-7; 9 bases fit TRBD2. V gave up 5 bases and J gave up 6 bases; unmatched junction bases: 5. Germline values: CDR1 SGHTA, CDR2 FQGTGA. The CDR3 has 13 amino acids. CDR3 sequence (DNA): TGTGCCAGCAGCCCACGCGGGGGGGTCGAGCAGTACTTC. Translating gives CASSPRGGVEQYF. Full variable domain (remainder filled in from reference TRBV7-3 and TRBJ2-7): GAGVSQTPSNKVTEKGKYVELRCDPISGHTALYWYRQSLGQGPEFLIYFQGTGAADDSGLPNDRFFAVRPEGSVSTLKIQRTERGDSAVYLCASSPRGGVEQYFGPGTRLTVT.

This clonotype was seen repeatedly, ten times or more. The rearrangement links TRBV30 to TRBJ1-1; the match to TRBD1 covers 9 bases. The CDR3 length is 11 residues. Germline trimming cut 6 bases from V and 10 bases from J; bases unmatched to any gene: 6. Germline V gene data show CDR1 as GTSNPN and CDR2 as SVGIG (reference sequence). The CDR3 loop reads CACIRQGGAFF. CDR3 nucleotide sequence: TGTGCCTGTATCCGACAGGGGGGAGCTTTCTTT.

This clonotype appeared many times. This chain connects TRBV3-1 to TRBJ2-2; tentatively, D is TRBD2 (6 bases). From germline, CDR1 is LGHDT and CDR2 YNNKEL (reference sequence). Trimming took 2 bases from V and 6 from J, leaving 13 bases between them. The CDR3 is 15 residues long. The CDR3, as DNA: TGTGCCAGCAGCCAACTTGGACGGAGGGCCGGGGAGCTGTTTTTT. This gives the protein CASSQLGRRAGELFF. Combining the CDR3 with reference TRBV3-1 and TRBJ2-2 gives the whole variable domain DTAVSQTPKYLVTQMGNDKSIKCEQNLGHDTMYWYKQDSKKFLKIMFSYNNKELIINETVPNRFSPKSPDKAHLNLHINSLELGDSAVYFCASSQLGRRAGELFFGEGSRLTVL.

V usage is TRBV12-3 or TRBV12-4 and J usage is TRBJ2-1; a weak D match, TRBD1 (5 bases). Trimming shortened V by 1 base and J by 5 bases, and 15 bases separated the two germline ends. CDR3 size: 16 residues. The CDR3 DNA is TGTGCCAGCAGTTTAGTTCAGGGTACCTATCACAATGAGCAGTTCTTC. This encodes CASSLVQGTYHNEQFF.

This rearrangement joins TRBV5-6 to TRBJ2-1; 7 positions agree with TRBD2. The CDR3 runs to 15 residues. Losses at the gene ends were 4 bases for V and 4 bases for J; bases not matched to a gene: 8. Germline V gives CDR1 SGHDT, CDR2 YYEEEE. CDR3 protein: CASSEVGLQYNEQFF. CDR3 nucleotides: TGTGCCAGCAGCGAGGTGGGACTACAGTACAATGAGCAGTTCTTC.

This clonotype was counted ten times or more. The V gene is TRBV7-9, the J gene TRBJ2-7; D not resolved. V dropped 1 base and J dropped 0 bases, with 10 bases sitting between them. CDR1 is SEHNR, CDR2 FQNEAQ, per germline (reference sequence). CDR3 length equals 15 residues. CDR3 amino acids: CASSLGVPSSYEQYF. For the CDR3, the DNA is TGTGCCAGCAGCTTAGGAGTTCCTAGCTCCTACGAGCAGTACTTC. The complete variable domain, with remaining parts taken from reference TRBV7-9 and TRBJ2-7, reads DTGVSQNPRHKITKRGQNVTFRCDPISEHNRLYWYRQTLGQGPEFLTYFQNEAQLEKSRLLSDRFSAERPKGSFSTLEIQRTEQGDSAMYLCASSLGVPSSYEQYFGPGTRLTVT.

This clonotype was counted many times. The chain uses TRBV30 and TRBJ2-7; D remains ambiguous. V was cut by 2 bases and J by 4 bases, with 15 bases left in between. Per germline, CDR1 GTSNPN and CDR2 SVGIG (reference sequence). The CDR3 has 14 residues. The CDR3 protein is CAWSRVLAAYEQYF. DNA of the CDR3: TGTGCCTGGAGTCGTGTATTGGCTGCATACGAGCAGTACTTC.

The CDR3 bases are TGTGCCAGCAGTCCGACTCGCTACACAGATACGCAGTATTTT. Translating gives CASSPTRYTDTQYF. The chain recombines TRBV6-1 with TRBJ2-3; D is uncertain. Germline CDR1 MNHNS, CDR2 SASEGT. The CDR3 length is 14 residues. The V gene lost 5 bases and the J gene lost 2 bases, with 11 bases spanning the gap.

In its sample, this clonotype was seen many times. The rearrangement links TRBV20-1 to TRBJ2-7; either TRBD1 or TRBD2 may fit D (5 bases each). This CDR3 is built from 17 residues. Germline CDR1 is DFQATT and CDR2 is SNEGSKA (reference sequence). V lost 2 bases to trimming and J lost 0 bases, with 20 bases between them. This chain's CDR3 is CSARLRGEGRSSYEQYF. The CDR3 nucleotides are TGCAGTGCTAGATTAAGGGGAGAAGGTCGAAGCTCCTACGAGCAGTACTTC.

Ten or more counts support this clonotype. The chain couples TRBV20-1 to TRBJ2-1; 8 bases are a match to TRBD2. The J segment lost 3 bases and the V segment lost 5 bases, leaving 6 bases of the junction unmatched. The CDR3 totals 14 residues. Germline V gene data show CDR1 as DFQATT and CDR2 as SNEGSKA (reference sequence). The CDR3 loop is CSAPREGRYNEQFF. DNA of the CDR3: TGCAGTGCTCCACGGGAGGGCCGCTACAATGAGCAGTTCTTC.